Sequencing of this TCR beta chain was carried out in a study of molecular identifiers for immune sequencing clone quantification. Ten or more counts support this clonotype. Libraries of bulk TCR were made by previously described methods (with listed TCR primers). A single record per CDR3 protein comes from TCRdb applying MiXCR to the PCR reads. The data hold some 580,000 distinct CDR3 sequences, with about 25% observed a single time. With V trimmed by 1 base and J by 5 bases, 7 bases remained unmatched. CDR3 length: 16 residues. This clonotype was sampled from a human donor in good health. Some libraries in this study had Jurkat cell RNA spiked in. The sequencing input was naive CD8+ T cells from blood, with Jurkat cell RNA spiked in. Noted subset: FACS-sorted CD8+CD4-CCR7+CD45RA+ naive T cells. This rearrangement joins TRBV12-3 or TRBV12-4 to TRBJ2-5; TRBD2 matches at 10 bases. The DNA for the CDR3 is TGTGCCAGCAGTTTAGTGCCCGGGACTAGCGATGAGACCCAGTACTTC. This encodes CASSLVPGTSDETQYF.